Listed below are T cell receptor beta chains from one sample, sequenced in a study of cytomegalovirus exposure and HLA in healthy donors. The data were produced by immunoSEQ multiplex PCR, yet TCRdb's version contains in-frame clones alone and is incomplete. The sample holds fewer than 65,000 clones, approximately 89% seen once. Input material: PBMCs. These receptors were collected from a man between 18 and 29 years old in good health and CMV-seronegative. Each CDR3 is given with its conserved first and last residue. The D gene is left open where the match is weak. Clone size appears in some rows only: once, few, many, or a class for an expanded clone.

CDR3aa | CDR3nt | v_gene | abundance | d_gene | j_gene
CAWTEPGQGFRGYTF | TGTGCCTGGACCGAACCGGGACAGGGGTTTCGGGGCTACACCTTC | TRBV30 | NA | TRBD1 | TRBJ1-2
CASSQVGIAGNEQFF | TGTGCCAGCAGCCAAGTGGGTATAGCGGGGAATGAGCAGTTCTTC | TRBV4-2 | NA | TRBD2 | TRBJ2-1
CASSSTNGRSEAFF | TGTGCCAGCAGTTCCACCAATGGGAGGAGTGAAGCTTTCTTT | TRBV6-5 | NA | NA | TRBJ1-1
CASSDRTEDYEQYF | TGTGCCAGCAGCGATCGGACAGAAGACTACGAGCAGTACTTC | TRBV5-4 | NA | NA | TRBJ2-7
CASSFIPSGGANAKNIQYF | TGCGCCAGCAGCTTTATTCCTAGCGGGGGGGCCAACGCCAAAAACATTCAGTACTTC | TRBV5-1 | NA | TRBD2 | TRBJ2-4
CASSVGGETQYF | TGTGCCAGCAGCGTAGGCGGAGAGACCCAGTACTTC | TRBV9 | NA | NA | TRBJ2-5
CASSVDPTSGGAYEQYF | TGTGCCAGCAGCGTAGACCCGACTAGCGGGGGGGCCTACGAGCAGTACTTC | TRBV9 | few | TRBD2 | TRBJ2-7
CSARSVNEQYF | TGCAGTGCTAGATCGGTAAACGAGCAGTACTTC | TRBV20-1 | NA | NA | TRBJ2-7
CASSRNSGYEQYF | TGCGCCAGCAGTCGGAACAGCGGCTACGAGCAGTACTTC | TRBV5-1 | few | NA | TRBJ2-7
CASSPMTGNEQYF | TGTGCCAGCAGCCCGATGACAGGGAACGAGCAGTACTTC | TRBV5-4 | few | TRBD1 | TRBJ2-7
CASSSTSDPDNEQFF | TGTGCCAGCAGCTCGACTAGCGACCCCGACAATGAGCAGTTCTTC | TRBV7-3 | NA | TRBD2 | TRBJ2-1
CASSLFPGGPQYF | TGTGCCAGCAGCTTATTCCCGGGGGGGCCGCAGTATTTT | TRBV11-3 | NA | TRBD2 | TRBJ2-3
CASSTGLQETQYF | TGCGCCAGCAGCACGGGACTTCAAGAGACCCAGTACTTC | TRBV5-1 | NA | NA | TRBJ2-5
CASTSLDRFYEKLFF | TGTGCCAGCACGTCGTTAGACAGGTTCTATGAAAAACTGTTTTTT | TRBV6-6 | few | NA | TRBJ1-4
CASSMTGAGANVLTF | TGTGCCAGTAGTATGACAGGGGCTGGGGCCAACGTCCTGACTTTC | TRBV19 | NA | TRBD1 | TRBJ2-6
CASSAGTSGYEQYF | TGCGCCAGCAGCGCCGGGACTAGCGGGTACGAGCAGTACTTC | TRBV10-1 | NA | TRBD2 | TRBJ2-7
CASSLASGTDTQYF | TGTGCCAGCAGCTTGGCTAGCGGGACAGATACGCAGTATTTT | TRBV5-6 | NA | TRBD2 | TRBJ2-3
CASSPPSRGLVSYNSPLHF | TGTGCCAGCAGTCCCCCCTCCAGGGGGCTAGTTTCCTATAATTCACCCCTCCACTTT | TRBV28 | NA | TRBD1 | TRBJ1-6
CASSQRQGLDSPLHF | TGCGCCAGCAGCCAACGACAGGGTCTGGATTCACCCCTCCACTTT | TRBV4-1 | NA | TRBD1 | TRBJ1-6
CASSRTGLLQETQYF | TGTGCCAGCAGTCGCACAGGGCTCTTACAAGAGACCCAGTACTTC | TRBV11-1 | NA | NA | TRBJ2-5
CASVRAGGIQRFIF | TGTGCCAGCGTTAGAGCGGGGGGTATCCAGCGTTTTATCTTC | TRBV28 | NA | TRBD2 | TRBJ2-1
CASSEGRIGYEQYF | TGTGCCAGCAGTGAAGGGAGGATCGGGTACGAGCAGTACTTC | TRBV6-1 | NA | NA | TRBJ2-7
CASSFQGEQFF | TGTGCCAGCAGCTTTCAGGGTGAGCAGTTCTTC | TRBV9 | few | NA | TRBJ2-1
CASSWAAGGRNEQFF | TGTGCCAGCAGCTGGGCAGCGGGGGGGCGGAATGAGCAGTTCTTC | TRBV7-3 | NA | TRBD2 | TRBJ2-1
CASSQEAGGARVPQHF | TGCGCCAGCAGCCAAGAGGCAGGGGGCGCAAGGGTGCCCCAGCATTTT | TRBV4-1 | NA | TRBD1 | TRBJ1-5
CASSSGTDNQPQHF | TGCGCCAGCAGTTCCGGGACAGACAATCAGCCCCAGCATTTT | TRBV5-1 | NA | TRBD1 | TRBJ1-5
CAWRGTGLPGGYF | TGTGCCTGGAGGGGGACAGGGCTCCCCGGAGGCTACTTC | TRBV30 | few | TRBD1 | TRBJ2-7
CASSFRNGQGANLF | TGTGCCAGCAGTTTCCGAAATGGGCAGGGGGCGAACCTCTTC | TRBV27 | NA | TRBD1 | TRBJ2-1
CASSPGAGAYYNEQFF | TGTGCCAGCAGCCCCGGGGCGGGGGCTTACTACAATGAGCAGTTCTTC | TRBV14 | NA | NA | TRBJ2-1
CASSRSGTDTSGANVLTF | TGCGCCAGCAGCCGATCCGGGACAGACACCTCTGGGGCCAACGTCCTGACTTTC | TRBV4-1 | NA | TRBD1 | TRBJ2-6
CASSPTGHYGYTF | TGTGCCAGCAGCCCTACAGGGCACTATGGCTACACCTTC | TRBV9 | NA | NA | TRBJ1-2
CSVDEQGVIADTQYF | TGCAGCGTTGACGAACAGGGGGTAATCGCAGATACGCAGTATTTT | TRBV29-1 | NA | TRBD1 | TRBJ2-3
CASIIGDRGYEQYF | TGTGCCAGCATTATAGGGGACAGGGGCTACGAGCAGTACTTC | TRBV21-1 | NA | NA | TRBJ2-7
CASYLSGGAETQYF | TGCGCCAGTTACCTTAGCGGGGGGGCAGAGACCCAGTACTTC | TRBV5-1 | NA | TRBD2 | TRBJ2-5
CASSQDSSGNTIYF | TGTGCCAGCAGCCAAGACAGCTCTGGAAACACCATATATTTT | TRBV14 | NA | NA | TRBJ1-3
CASSPRGLAGGPMSETQYF | TGTGCCAGCAGCCCCCGGGGACTAGCGGGGGGGCCGATGTCTGAGACCCAGTACTTC | TRBV2 | NA | TRBD2 | TRBJ2-5
CAWTTGGSGNTIYF | TGTGCCTGGACCACGGGGGGCTCTGGAAACACCATATATTTT | TRBV30 | NA | NA | TRBJ1-3
CASSPGVRQPQHF | TGTGCCAGCAGTCCCGGGGTTCGGCAGCCCCAGCATTTT | TRBV28 | NA | NA | TRBJ1-5
CASSSGQAKNIQYF | TGTGCCAGCAGTTCGGGACAAGCCAAAAACATTCAGTACTTC | TRBV28 | once | NA | TRBJ2-4
CASRVASQETQYF | TGTGCCAGCAGGGTAGCGAGCCAAGAGACCCAGTACTTC | TRBV2 | NA | NA | TRBJ2-5
CASSEAGRQPQHF | TGTGCCAGCAGTGAAGCCGGCAGGCAGCCCCAGCATTTT | TRBV6-1 | once | NA | TRBJ1-5
CASSITRGPYNEQFF | TGTGCCAGCAGCATCACCAGGGGGCCCTACAATGAGCAGTTCTTC | TRBV2 | NA | TRBD1 | TRBJ2-1
CASSGTSTGELFF | TGTGCCAGCAGCGGGACTAGCACCGGGGAGCTGTTTTTT | TRBV6-4 | NA | TRBD2 | TRBJ2-2
CASSQEWGGYGYTF | TGCGCCAGCAGCCAAGAGTGGGGGGGCTATGGCTACACCTTC | TRBV4-1 | NA | NA | TRBJ1-2
CASSPAGGYEKLFF | TGTGCCAGCAGTCCGGCAGGGGGATATGAAAAACTGTTTTTT | TRBV28 | NA | TRBD1 | TRBJ1-4
CASSIQGAETEAFF | TGTGCCAGCTCTATACAGGGGGCGGAGACTGAAGCTTTCTTT | TRBV27 | NA | TRBD1 | TRBJ1-1
CASSLDQGIYGNSPLHF | TGTGCCAGCAGCTTAGATCAGGGGATCTACGGTAATTCACCCCTCCACTTT | TRBV7-6 | NA | NA | TRBJ1-6
CASSRVGYNSPLHF | TGTGCCAGCAGCCGGGTGGGCTATAATTCACCCCTCCACTTT | TRBV5-4 | NA | NA | TRBJ1-6
CASSASGQTSNYGYTF | TGTGCCAGCAGCGCCTCCGGACAGACTTCTAACTATGGCTACACCTTC | TRBV9 | NA | NA | TRBJ1-2
CASSPGQSTDTQYF | TGCGCCAGCAGCCCCGGACAAAGCACAGATACGCAGTATTTT | TRBV5-1 | NA | NA | TRBJ2-3
CASSWGRSSYEQYF | TGTGCCAGCAGTTGGGGGAGGAGCTCCTACGAGCAGTACTTC | TRBV27 | NA | NA | TRBJ2-7
CAAGPQPQHF | TGTGCGGCGGGGCCTCAGCCCCAGCATTTT | TRBV6-6 | NA | NA | TRBJ1-5
CASNPFRDTDGYTF | TGTGCCAGCAACCCTTTCCGGGACACGGATGGCTACACCTTC | TRBV9 | NA | NA | TRBJ1-2
CASSQLMGREQYF | TGTGCCAGCAGCCAGTTAATGGGGCGGGAGCAGTACTTC | TRBV6-5 | once | NA | TRBJ2-7
CASSGTSGGTDTQYF | TGTGCCAGCAGTGGGACTAGCGGGGGCACAGATACGCAGTATTTT | TRBV6-4 | NA | TRBD2 | TRBJ2-3
CAISEPRQETETQYF | TGTGCCATCAGTGAGCCCCGACAGGAGACGGAGACCCAGTACTTC | TRBV10-3 | NA | NA | TRBJ2-5
CASSVSRNTEAFF | TGTGCCAGCAGTGTGAGTAGGAACACTGAAGCTTTCTTT | TRBV28 | NA | NA | TRBJ1-1
CASSLGGQETQYF | TGTGCCAGCAGCTTGGGGGGCCAAGAGACCCAGTACTTC | TRBV7-3 | NA | NA | TRBJ2-5
CASSLGHLSGNTIYF | TGTGCCAGCAGCTTGGGACACCTTTCTGGAAACACCATATATTTT | TRBV13 | NA | NA | TRBJ1-3